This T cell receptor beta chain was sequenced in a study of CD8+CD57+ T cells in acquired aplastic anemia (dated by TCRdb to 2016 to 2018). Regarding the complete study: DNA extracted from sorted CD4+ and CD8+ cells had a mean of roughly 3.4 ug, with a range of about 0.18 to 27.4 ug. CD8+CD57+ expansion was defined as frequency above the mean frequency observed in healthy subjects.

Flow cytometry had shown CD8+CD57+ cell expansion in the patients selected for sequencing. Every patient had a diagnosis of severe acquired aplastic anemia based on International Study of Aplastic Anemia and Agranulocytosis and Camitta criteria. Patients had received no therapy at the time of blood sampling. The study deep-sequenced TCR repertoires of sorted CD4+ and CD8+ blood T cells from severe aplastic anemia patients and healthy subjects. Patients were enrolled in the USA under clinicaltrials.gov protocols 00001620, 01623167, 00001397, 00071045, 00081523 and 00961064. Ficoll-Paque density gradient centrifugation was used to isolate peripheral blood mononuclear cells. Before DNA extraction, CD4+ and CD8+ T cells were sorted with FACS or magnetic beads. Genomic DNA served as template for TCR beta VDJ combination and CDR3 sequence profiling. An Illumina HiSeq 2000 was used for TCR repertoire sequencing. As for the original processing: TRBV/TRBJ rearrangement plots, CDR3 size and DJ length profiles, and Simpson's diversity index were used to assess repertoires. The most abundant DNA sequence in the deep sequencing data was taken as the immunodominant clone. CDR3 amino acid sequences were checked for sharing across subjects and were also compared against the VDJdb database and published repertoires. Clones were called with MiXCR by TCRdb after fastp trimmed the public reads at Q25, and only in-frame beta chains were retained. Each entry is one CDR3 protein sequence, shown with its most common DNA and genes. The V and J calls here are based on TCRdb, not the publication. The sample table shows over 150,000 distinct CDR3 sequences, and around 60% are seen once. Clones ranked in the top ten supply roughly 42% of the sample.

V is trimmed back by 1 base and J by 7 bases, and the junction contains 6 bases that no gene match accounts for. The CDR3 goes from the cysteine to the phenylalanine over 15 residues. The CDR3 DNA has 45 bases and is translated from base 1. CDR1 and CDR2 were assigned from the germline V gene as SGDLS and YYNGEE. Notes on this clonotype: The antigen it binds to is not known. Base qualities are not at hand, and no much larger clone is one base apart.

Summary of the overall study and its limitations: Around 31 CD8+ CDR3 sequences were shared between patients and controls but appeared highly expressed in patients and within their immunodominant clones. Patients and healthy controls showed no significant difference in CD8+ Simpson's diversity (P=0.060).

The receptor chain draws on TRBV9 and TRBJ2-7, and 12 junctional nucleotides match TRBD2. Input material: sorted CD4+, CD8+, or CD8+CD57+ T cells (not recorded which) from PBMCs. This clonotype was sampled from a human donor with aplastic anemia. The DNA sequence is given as TGTGCCAGCAGCGTACGGAGTCTAGCGGGAGGGGAGCAGTACTTC. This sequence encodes CASSVRSLAGGEQYF.